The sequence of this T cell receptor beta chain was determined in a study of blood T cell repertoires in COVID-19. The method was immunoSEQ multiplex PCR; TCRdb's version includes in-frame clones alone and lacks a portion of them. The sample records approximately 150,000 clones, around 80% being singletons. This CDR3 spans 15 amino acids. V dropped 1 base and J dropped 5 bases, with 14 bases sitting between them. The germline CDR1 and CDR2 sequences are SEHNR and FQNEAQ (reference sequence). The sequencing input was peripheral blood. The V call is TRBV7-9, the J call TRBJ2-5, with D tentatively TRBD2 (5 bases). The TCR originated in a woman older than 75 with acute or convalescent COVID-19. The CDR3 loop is CASSLVGLAWETQYF. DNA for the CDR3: TGTGCCAGCAGCTTAGTTGGACTCGCTTGGGAGACCCAGTACTTC.